The present T cell receptor (beta chain) was sequenced within a study of beta chain features in type 1 diabetes. Study findings and constraints: A possible short-template PCR bias applies equally to patients and controls. The analysis here could not establish whether HLA type shapes TCRB rearrangement. In the patient group, naive, central memory and Treg TCRB repertoires seemed more alike than in the healthy donor group. Across all four CD4+ subsets, people with type 1 diabetes showed modestly shorter TCRB CDR3s.

Via CD45RO/CCR7/CD25/CD127/CD95/CD27, cells of the CD4+ naive, central memory, regulatory and stem cell-like memory subsets were sorted. Sequencing targeted expressed TCRB transcripts, as all isolated RNA had been reverse transcribed. Clones were sequenced by immunoSEQ multiplex PCR, and TCRdb holds only the in-frame ones, with some missing. The data show under 50,000 clones, around 71% seen once. Remarks on this clone: Its specificity is unknown.

Germline values: CDR1 MNHEY, CDR2 SMNVEV (reference sequence). The CDR3 totals 14 residues. Trimming took off 5 bases at V and 4 bases at J, with 14 bases between the two ends. Sequencing used Tregs from blood. This sequence was found in a woman aged 18 to 35 with type 1 diabetes. The chain employs TRBV27 and TRBJ1-2; tentatively, D is TRBD1 (5 bases). This chain's CDR3 is CASSADSYLYGYTF. CDR3 DNA sequence: TGTGCCAGCAGTGCCGACAGTTACCTCTATGGCTACACCTTC.